These T cell receptor beta chains were read from a single sample in a study of human T cells and chemical hapten exposure. TCRdb reprocessed the RACE reads via MiXCR and lists one record per CDR3 protein. The sample includes about 69,000 distinct CDR3 sequences, around 10% of them seen just once. Here the sequenced sample was whole blood, taken in connection with sensitization to the hapten diphenylcyclopropenone (DPC). These receptors were taken from a woman between 50 and 59 years old with alopecia areata. Some clones in this sample may be carry-over from other donors' samples. The CDR3 runs from the conserved cysteine through the conserved F or W. Each record gives: clone size, D gene, J gene, V gene, CDR3 protein, CDR3 DNA. A D gene is named only where the DNA matches it firmly. Size is omitted from some rows. Given values are once, few, many or a class for expanded clones.

NA	NA	TRBJ2-3	TRBV5-5	CASSTSGGTQYF	TGTGCCAGCAGCACAAGCGGCGGTACGCAGTATTTT
many	TRBD2	TRBJ2-5	TRBV18	CASQRERAQETQYF	TGTGCGTCACAGCGGGAGAGGGCCCAAGAGACCCAGTACTTC
many	NA	TRBJ1-1	TRBV6-1	CASSEEVTAEAFF	TGTGCCAGCAGTGAAGAGGTGACTGCTGAAGCTTTCTTT
NA	NA	TRBJ2-1	TRBV7-2	CASSYSGNNEQIF	TGTGCCAGCAGCTACTCGGGCAACAATGAGCAGATCTTC
many	NA	TRBJ1-6	TRBV21-1	CASSKAPGGSHSPLHF	TGTGCCAGCAGCAAAGCTCCAGGGGGTAGTCATTCACCCCTCCACTTT
NA	TRBD1	TRBJ1-1	TRBV5-1	CASSLGEITGVNTEAFF	TGCGCCAGCAGCTTGGGAGAGATCACAGGGGTGAACACTGAAGCTTTCTTT
medium-sized	NA	TRBJ2-3	TRBV29-1	CSVVFTDTQYF	TGCAGCGTCGTTTTCACAGATACGCAGTATTTT
many	TRBD2	TRBJ2-3	TRBV5-1	CASSSISAGGGTDTQYF	TGCGCCAGCAGTTCCATCTCAGCGGGAGGGGGTACAGATACGCAGTATTTT
NA	NA	TRBJ1-4	TRBV7-9	CASRVGPKNEKLFF	TGTGCCAGCAGGGTGGGACCCAAGAATGAAAAACTGTTTTTT
NA	TRBD1	TRBJ2-1	TRBV6-5	CASRMGQGYNEQFF	TGTGCCAGCAGGATGGGACAGGGGTACAATGAGCAGTTCTTC
few	NA	TRBJ2-1	TRBV7-6	CASSFRDSLNEQFF	TGTGCCAGCAGCTTCAGGGATTCCCTCAATGAGCAGTTCTTC
many	NA	TRBJ2-7	TRBV2	CASRDLYTNREQYF	TGTGCCAGCAGGGACCTATATACGAACCGGGAGCAGTACTTC
many	NA	TRBJ2-7	TRBV5-4	CASSLGTPRSSYEQYF	TGTGCCAGCAGCTTAGGGACTCCCAGGAGCTCCTACGAGCAGTACTTC
few	TRBD2	TRBJ2-3	TRBV20-1	CSARVRASGSVTQYF	TGCAGTGCTAGAGTCCGGGCTAGCGGGAGCGTTACGCAGTATTTT
many	TRBD1	TRBJ1-2	TRBV9	CASSVDSGTGTYGYTF	TGTGCCAGCAGCGTAGATTCCGGGACAGGGACCTATGGCTACACCTTC
few	TRBD2	TRBJ2-7	TRBV10-1	CASSELASGSIAEQYF	TGCGCCAGCAGTGAGTTGGCTAGCGGGAGTATCGCCGAGCAGTACTTC
many	TRBD2	TRBJ2-7	TRBV6-2/TRBV6-3	CATSGGTEQYF	TGTGCCACTTCGGGGGGGACAGAGCAGTACTTC
many	NA	TRBJ2-7	TRBV6-6	CAVGRDLEQYF	TGTGCCGTCGGCAGGGACCTCGAGCAGTACTTC
many	TRBD2	TRBJ2-5	TRBV2	CASTPTSGTGETQYF	TGTGCCAGCACCCCGACTAGCGGGACGGGAGAGACCCAGTACTTC
NA	NA	TRBJ2-3	TRBV7-2	CASSPLTEDTQYF	TGTGCCAGCAGCCCCCTTACCGAGGATACGCAGTATTTT
NA	TRBD2	TRBJ2-2	TRBV10-1	CASGAGLDTGELFF	TGCGCCAGCGGAGCGGGACTCGACACCGGGGAGCTGTTTTTT
few	TRBD2	TRBJ2-2	TRBV19	CATGGLADTGELFF	TGTGCCACTGGGGGACTAGCGGATACCGGGGAGCTGTTTTTT
many	TRBD2	TRBJ2-3	TRBV5-1	CASSSMRLAERVGTQYF	TGCGCCAGCAGCTCCATGCGACTAGCGGAACGAGTGGGTACGCAGTATTTT
NA	TRBD1	TRBJ2-2	TRBV11-2	CASSKDRGATGELFF	TGTGCCAGCAGCAAGGACAGGGGGGCCACCGGGGAGCTGTTTTTT
many	TRBD2	TRBJ2-1	TRBV11-2	CASSPGLAGIEQFF	TGTGCCAGCAGCCCGGGACTAGCGGGAATAGAGCAGTTCTTC
many	TRBD1	TRBJ1-4	TRBV19	CASSMNRGEKLFF	TGTGCCAGTAGTATGAACAGGGGCGAAAAACTGTTTTTT
many	NA	TRBJ2-2	TRBV11-2	CASNVVDTGELFF	TGTGCCAGCAACGTTGTCGACACCGGGGAGCTGTTTTTT
NA	TRBD2	TRBJ2-1	TRBV7-8	CASSRTGTRGSDEQFF	TGTGCCAGCAGCCGAACCGGGACTAGGGGATCGGATGAGCAGTTCTTC
NA	NA	TRBJ1-5	TRBV30	CAWSAGGPGQPQHF	TGTGCCTGGAGTGCGGGGGGGCCAGGTCAGCCCCAGCATTTT
NA	TRBD2	TRBJ2-1	TRBV10-3	CAISESHWTSGRASYNEQFF	TGTGCCATCAGTGAATCCCATTGGACTAGCGGGAGGGCCTCCTACAATGAGCAGTTCTTC
NA	NA	TRBJ1-5	TRBV7-2	CASSNPGFNQPQHF	TGTGCCAGCAGCAACCCAGGGTTCAATCAGCCCCAGCATTTT
few	NA	TRBJ2-3	TRBV20-1	CSAIPPPATHTDTQYF	TGCAGTGCTATTCCTCCCCCAGCCACCCACACAGATACGCAGTATTTT
many	NA	TRBJ1-3	TRBV29-1	CSVSSGNTIYF	TGCAGCGTGTCCTCTGGAAACACCATATATTTT
NA	NA	TRBJ1-5	TRBV5-1	CASSLGGNNQPQHF	TGCGCCAGCAGCTTGGGAGGGAACAATCAGCCCCAGCATTTT
NA	NA	TRBJ2-1	TRBV21-1	CARARERAYNNEQFF	TGTGCCAGAGCCCGGGAGCGGGCCTATAACAATGAGCAGTTCTTC
few	TRBD2	TRBJ2-1	TRBV5-1	CASSARPSGITQDEQFF	TGCGCCAGCAGCGCGAGGCCTAGCGGGATTACCCAGGATGAGCAGTTCTTC
few	NA	TRBJ2-1	TRBV12-3/TRBV12-4	CASSFGTLGDNEQFF	TGTGCCAGCAGTTTTGGAACTCTCGGGGACAATGAGCAGTTCTTC
many	TRBD1	TRBJ2-1	TRBV3-1	CASSPRQGGFFGALSSYNEQFF	TGTGCCAGCAGCCCACGACAGGGGGGGTTCTTCGGCGCTTTGAGCTCCTACAATGAGCAGTTCTTC
once	TRBD1	TRBJ2-3	TRBV29-1	CSVSPWDRSTDTQYF	TGCAGCGTGAGCCCCTGGGACAGGTCCACAGATACGCAGTATTTT
many	TRBD1	TRBJ1-2	TRBV3-1	CASSPWDSSSGYTF	TGTGCCAGCAGCCCCTGGGACAGCTCAAGCGGCTACACCTTC
many	TRBD1	TRBJ1-5	TRBV19	CASSDRTGAQPQHF	TGTGCCAGTAGTGACCGGACAGGGGCCCAGCCCCAGCATTTT
many	NA	TRBJ1-1	TRBV3-1	CASSQDPQPNTEAFF	TGTGCCAGCAGCCAAGACCCCCAGCCAAACACTGAAGCTTTCTTT
NA	TRBD2	TRBJ2-1	TRBV18	CASSGLAGATEQFF	TGTGCCAGCTCAGGACTAGCGGGAGCAACCGAGCAGTTCTTC
many	NA	TRBJ1-1	TRBV18	CASSPPGNTEAFF	TGTGCCAGCTCACCACCCGGGAACACTGAAGCTTTCTTT
many	NA	TRBJ2-2	TRBV9	CASSFRDKDTGELFF	TGTGCCAGCAGCTTCCGGGACAAAGACACCGGGGAGCTGTTTTTT
many	TRBD1	TRBJ2-3	TRBV12-3/TRBV12-4	CASSRRGRTDTQYF	TGTGCCAGCAGCCGAAGGGGGCGCACAGATACGCAGTATTTT
many	NA	TRBJ1-1	TRBV10-2	CASSEAGRQNTEAFF	TGCGCCAGCAGTGAGGCGGGACGGCAGAACACTGAAGCTTTCTTT
NA	NA	TRBJ1-4	TRBV6-1	CASADSLPREKLFF	TGTGCCAGCGCAGACAGCCTACCTCGAGAAAAACTGTTTTTT
many	TRBD1	TRBJ2-2	TRBV19	CASSIGTGDTGELFF	TGTGCCAGTAGTATAGGGACAGGGGACACCGGGGAGCTGTTTTTT
many	NA	TRBJ2-1	TRBV5-4	CASSLDTLLGNEQFF	TGTGCCAGCAGCTTGGATACCCTTCTGGGAAATGAGCAGTTCTTC
many	TRBD2	TRBJ2-3	TRBV29-1	CSVETLREGRRADTQYF	TGCAGCGTTGAAACCTTGCGGGAGGGCCGTCGGGCAGATACGCAGTATTTT
many	TRBD1	TRBJ2-5	TRBV5-4	CASSLVPGQPDQETQYF	TGTGCCAGCAGCTTGGTCCCGGGACAGCCAGACCAAGAGACCCAGTACTTC
many	TRBD2	TRBJ2-2	TRBV6-1	CASSWEGANTGELFF	TGTGCCAGCAGTTGGGAGGGAGCGAACACCGGGGAGCTGTTTTTT